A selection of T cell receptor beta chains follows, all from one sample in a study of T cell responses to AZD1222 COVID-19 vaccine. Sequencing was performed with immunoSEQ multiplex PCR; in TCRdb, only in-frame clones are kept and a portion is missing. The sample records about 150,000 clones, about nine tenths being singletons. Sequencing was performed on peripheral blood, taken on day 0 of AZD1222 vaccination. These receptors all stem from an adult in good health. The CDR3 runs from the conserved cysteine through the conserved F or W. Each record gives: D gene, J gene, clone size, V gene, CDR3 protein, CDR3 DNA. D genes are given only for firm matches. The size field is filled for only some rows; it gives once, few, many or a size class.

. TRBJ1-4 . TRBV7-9 CASSLAYGSHEKLFF TGTGCCAGCAGCTTAGCCTACGGGAGTCATGAAAAACTGTTTTTT
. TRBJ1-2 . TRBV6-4 CASRAGTTYGGYTF TGTGCCAGCAGGGCTGGGACAACCTACGGTGGCTACACCTTC
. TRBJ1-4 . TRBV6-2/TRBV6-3 CASSPLPGQPNEKLFF TGTGCCAGCAGCCCTCTACCGGGACAACCTAATGAAAAACTGTTTTTT
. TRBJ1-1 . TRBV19 CASSIAPPPTNTEAFF TGTGCCAGTAGTATAGCCCCCCCACCCACGAACACTGAAGCTTTCTTT
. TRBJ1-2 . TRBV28 CASSLLRGGYTF TGTGCCAGCAGTTTACTTAGGGGTGGCTACACCTTC
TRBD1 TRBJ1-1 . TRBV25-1 CATGQGSSEAFF TGTGCCACGGGACAGGGCAGCTCTGAAGCTTTCTTT
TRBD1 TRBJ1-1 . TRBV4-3 CASSQAHRDRERPFF TGCGCCAGCAGCCAAGCCCATCGGGACAGGGAACGGCCTTTCTTT
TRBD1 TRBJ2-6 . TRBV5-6 CASSFPGAGGLTGANVLTF TGTGCCAGCAGCTTCCCCGGGGCAGGGGGCCTAACTGGGGCCAACGTCCTGACTTTC
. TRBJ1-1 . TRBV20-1 CSAVGITEAFF TGCAGTGCGGTTGGGATCACTGAAGCTTTCTTT
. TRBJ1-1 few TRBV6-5 CASRQGNTEAFF TGTGCCAGCAGACAGGGGAACACTGAAGCTTTCTTT
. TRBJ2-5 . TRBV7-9 CASSREQGQETQYF TGTGCCAGCAGCCGCGAGCAGGGGCAAGAGACCCAGTACTTC
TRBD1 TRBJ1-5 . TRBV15 CATSNQQGRNQPQHF TGTGCCACCAGCAATCAACAGGGGAGGAATCAGCCCCAGCATTTT
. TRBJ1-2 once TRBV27 CASSPTFRSLYGYTF TGTGCCAGCAGTCCCACTTTCCGCTCACTCTATGGCTACACCTTC
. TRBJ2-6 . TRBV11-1 CASSQGLLSGANVLTF TGTGCCAGCAGCCAAGGACTCCTCTCTGGGGCCAACGTCCTGACTTTC
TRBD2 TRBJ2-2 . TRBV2 CASSFSGTTGELFF TGTGCCAGCAGTTTTAGCGGGACTACCGGGGAGCTGTTTTTT
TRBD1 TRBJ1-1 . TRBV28 CASSPYGTVNTEAFF TGTGCCAGCAGTCCATACGGGACAGTGAACACTGAAGCTTTCTTT
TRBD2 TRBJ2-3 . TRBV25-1 CASSERAGETKDTQYF TGTGCCAGCAGTGAACGTGCGGGAGAGACGAAAGATACGCAGTATTTT
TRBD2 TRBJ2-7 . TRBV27 CASSAQLAGVDTREQYF TGTGCCAGCAGTGCTCAACTAGCGGGAGTTGACACCCGCGAGCAGTACTTC
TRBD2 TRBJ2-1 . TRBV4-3 CASSQVLAGANEQFF TGCGCCAGCAGCCAAGTGCTAGCGGGAGCCAATGAGCAGTTCTTC
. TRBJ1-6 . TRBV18 CASSPQSSYNSPLHF TGTGCCAGCTCACCACAGAGCTCCTATAATTCACCCCTCCACTTT
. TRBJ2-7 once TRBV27 CASSTTGSYEQYF TGTGCCAGCAGTACGACGGGTTCCTACGAGCAGTACTTC
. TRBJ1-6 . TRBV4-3 CASSQERSFNSPLHF TGCGCCAGCAGCCAAGAGCGTAGCTTTAATTCACCCCTCCACTTT
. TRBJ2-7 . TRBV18 CASSPTMASYEQYF TGTGCCAGCTCACCAACCATGGCCTCCTACGAGCAGTACTTC
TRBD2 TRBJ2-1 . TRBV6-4 CASSDEREASNEQFF TGTGCCAGCAGTGACGAGCGGGAGGCTTCCAATGAGCAGTTCTTC
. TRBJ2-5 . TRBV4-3 CASSQDRQGGTQYF TGCGCCAGCAGCCAAGATCGCCAGGGCGGGACCCAGTACTTC